This TCR beta chain was captured in a study of blood T cells in healthy people across ages. This clonotype was counted only a few times. For the second PCR, which ran for about 6 to 11 cycles, a sample-barcoded 5' primer and a J-beta primer mix were used. TCRdb processed the 5' RACE reads anew with MiXCR; each CDR3 protein has one entry. Of 750,000 to 950,000 distinct CDR3 sequences in the sample, roughly 50% are singletons; the top ten hold about 42%. Germline-derived CDR1 and CDR2 are SGDLS and YYNGEE. V lost 3 bases and J 4 bases, leaving 13 bases between the germline ends. The CDR3 is made up of 14 amino acids. A minimum of 7 million PBMCs was isolated per sample.

The sample consisted of blood. The chain uses TRBV9 and TRBJ1-2; tentatively, D is TRBD1 (6 bases). The origin of this receptor is an elderly man in good health. The CDR3 bases are TGTGCCAGCAGCGGAGGGGGACAACCCTATGGCTACACCTTC. It codes for CASSGGGQPYGYTF.